This TCR beta chain was sequenced during a study of T cell responses to AZD1222 COVID-19 vaccine. About this clone: Its cognate antigen is unknown.

Notes on the study in general: Baseline seropositivity occurred in only a handful of AZD1222 recipients.

Clones were read by immunoSEQ multiplex PCR, and TCRdb kept only the in-frame ones, dropping some. The sample lists 150,000 to 200,000 clones, 90% to 95% occurring once. V lost 3 bases, J lost 7 bases, and 24 bases stayed unmatched. The CDR3 sequence is 20 residues long. The germline CDR1 and CDR2 sequences are LGHNT and FRNRAP. The chain is built from TRBV12-5 and TRBJ1-1; TRBD1 aligns across 9 bases. The sample was peripheral blood, taken on day 0 of AZD1222 vaccination. The source of this sequence is an adult in good health. CDR3 coding DNA: TGTGCTAGTGGTTTAGCGCGTACCACTGGGGACAGGGTGAGTTTTGGTGAAGCTTTCTTT. Its protein is CASGLARTTGDRVSFGEAFF. The whole variable domain, filled in from reference TRBV12-5 and TRBJ1-1, reads DARVTQTPRHKVTEMGQEVTMRCQPILGHNTVFWYRQTMMQGLELLAYFRNRAPLDDSGMPKDRFSAEMPDATLATLKIQPSEPRDSAVYFCASGLARTTGDRVSFGEAFFGQGTRLTVV.